This TCR beta chain was retrieved from a study of blood T cell repertoires in COVID-19. This clone came up a few times. In the authors' workflow: Amplification of reference gene primers was used by the study to estimate nucleated cell counts. Data came from immunoSEQ multiplex PCR; TCRdb stores just in-frame clones and leaves some out. The V and J calls and clone size come from that table; D and trimming were worked out from the DNA. The sample holds about 180,000 clones; about nine tenths are singletons and the top ten take 4%. The receptor's source is a woman aged 25-40 years with acute or convalescent COVID-19. The sequencing input was peripheral blood.

The CDR3 here is CASSDPRQGRDTQYF. CDR3 nucleotide sequence: TGTGCCAGCAGTGATCCCCGACAGGGCCGAGATACGCAGTATTTT. V usage is TRBV6-1 and J usage is TRBJ2-3; TRBD1 aligns across 7 bases. Germline CDR1 MNHNS, CDR2 SASEGT. This CDR3 has 15 residues. After removal of 3 bases from V and 5 bases from J, the junction contained 8 bases not matched to a gene.